This T cell receptor beta chain was sequenced in a study of blood T cells in healthy people across ages. Germline V CDR1 and CDR2: SEHNR, FQNEAQ (reference sequence). Trimming stripped 6 bases from V and 0 bases from J, with 6 bases between. The CDR3 has 13 amino acids. This clonotype was observed many times. Together with a sample-barcoded 5' primer, a J-beta primer mix was included in a second PCR lasting about 7 to 11 cycles. From the 5' RACE reads, TCRdb called clonotypes with MiXCR, one entry per CDR3 protein. Altogether approximately 800,000 distinct CDR3 sequences are present, roughly 25% being singletons, with the ten largest covering less than 3.5%. The same data also went into a second study, on T cells of mothers and their children.

The chain couples TRBV7-9 to TRBJ2-1; D gene ambiguous. The sequenced sample consisted of blood. This receptor was identified in a boy between 10 and 17 years old in good health. The CDR3 DNA is TGTGCCAGCAGTTGGAGCTCCTACAATGAGCAGTTCTTC. It specifies CASSWSSYNEQFF.